This T cell receptor (beta chain) was recovered during a study of blood T cell repertoires in COVID-19. In the study overall: There were acute and convalescent COVID-19 samples, and they came from the United States, Italy and Spain.

Per the original data handling: Amplification of reference gene primers provided the estimated nucleated cell counts. The repertoire was sequenced with immunoSEQ multiplex PCR; TCRdb's copy has only in-frame clones and lacks some. The DNA was the basis for D and trimming; V, J and clone size are from that table. The sample has roughly 100,000 clones; 75% to 90% are singletons. The germline V and J ends were trimmed by 6 bases and 1 base, with 9 bases remaining between them. The CDR3 is 12 residues long. Germline V lookup: CDR1 SQVTM, CDR2 ANQGSEA. V and J are TRBV29-1 and TRBJ1-2; D might be TRBD1 (5 bases). This TCR was sampled from a woman aged 80 or over with acute or convalescent COVID-19. Sequenced material: peripheral blood. DNA of the CDR3: TGCAGCGTGACAGACTTTAACTATGGCTACACCTTC. It specifies CSVTDFNYGYTF.